Listed here are 20 T cell receptor beta chains from one sample, sequenced in a study of control samples from healthy donors and cancer patients. Repertoires were generated with immunoSEQ multiplex PCR, while TCRdb's copy carries only in-frame clones and drops some. Here the sample spans about 90,000 clones, 85% to 95% being singletons. Sample: blood. The receptors here all came from a woman in her thirties in good health.

The CDR3 loop is CASTPTGASDTGELFF. The CDR3 bases are TGTGCCAGCACCCCAACTGGGGCTAGCGACACCGGGGAGCTGTTTTTT. This sequence joins TRBV6-6 and TRBJ2-2; D possibly corresponds to TRBD2 (6 bases). V lost 7 bases and J 3 bases, leaving 18 bases between the germline ends. The CDR3 consists of 16 residues. CDR1 is MNHNY and CDR2 is SVGAGI in the germline V gene (reference sequence).

This clone was observed a single time. The chain recombines TRBV13 with TRBJ1-1; 10 positions match TRBD1. V trimming: 3 bases; J trimming: 4 bases; junction bases outside the gene matches: 2. The CDR3 has 14 amino acids. CDR1 PRHDT and CDR2 FYEKMQ come from the germline V gene (reference sequence). The CDR3 loop is CASSFRDRGTEAFF. The CDR3 DNA sequence: TGTGCCAGCAGCTTCCGGGACAGGGGCACTGAAGCTTTCTTT.

This rearrangement joins TRBV18 to TRBJ1-1, with a weak D call TRBD1 (6 bases). The V gene lost 0 bases and the J gene lost 4 bases, with 12 bases spanning the gap. Germline CDR1 is KGHSH and CDR2 is LQKENI. This CDR3 is 15 amino acids long. For the CDR3, the DNA is TGTGCCAGCTCACCACCCCCGACAGGCCGCACTGAAGCTTTCTTT. It encodes CASSPPPTGRTEAFF.

The V gene is TRBV3-1 (or the pseudogene TRBV3-2), the J gene TRBJ2-3; tentatively, D is TRBD2 (6 bases). V was pared by 1 base and J by 1 base, with 9 bases between. The CDR3 spans 15 residues. Germline V gene data show CDR1 as LGHDT and CDR2 as YNNKEL (reference sequence). CDR3 in DNA: TGTGCCAGCAGCCAAGCGGCGGGGCGCACAGATACGCAGTATTTT. Translation gives CASSQAAGRTDTQYF.

In its sample, this clone was seen a few times. This chain's CDR3 is CAIRAGGASDTQYF. Written as DNA, the CDR3 is TGTGCCATCAGAGCAGGGGGTGCTTCAGATACGCAGTATTTT. J is TRBJ2-3 and V is TRBV10-3; 7 nucleotides agree with TRBD1. The CDR3 covers 14 residues. Germline V gene sequence: CDR1 ENHRY, CDR2 SYGVKD. J lost 4 bases, V lost 6 bases, and 7 bases had no gene match.

J is TRBJ1-2 and V is TRBV9; D is unclear. V gave up 4 bases and J gave up 5 bases, with 15 bases separating them. Looked up from germline, CDR1 is SGDLS and CDR2 is YYNGEE. The CDR3 is made up of 14 amino acids. DNA for the CDR3: TGTGCCAGCAGCCCAACGTTAGACACTTATGGCTACACCTTC. This sequence encodes CASSPTLDTYGYTF. The full variable domain, its missing parts supplied by reference TRBV9 and TRBJ1-2, is DSGVTQTPKHLITATGQRVTLRCSPRSGDLSVYWYQQSLDQGLQFLIQYYNGEERAKGNILERFSAQQFPDLHSELNLSSLELGDSALYFCASSPTLDTYGYTFGSGTRLTVV.

V gene TRBV7-6 combines with J gene TRBJ1-1; TRBD1 might be the D (5 bases). V dropped 5 bases and J dropped 6 bases, with 16 bases sitting between them. The CDR3 has 14 residues. The germline V gene has CDR1 SGHVS and CDR2 FNYEAQ. Here the CDR3 DNA reads TGTGCCAGCAGCCGCTCCTCGACAGATCCTGAAGCTTTCTTT. Translating it yields CASSRSSTDPEAFF.

This clone has just a few counts. J is TRBJ2-7 and V is TRBV4-1, with 7 nucleotides matching TRBD2. V trimming: 1 base; J trimming: 3 bases; junction bases outside the gene matches: 0. This CDR3 contains 13 residues. Germline CDR1 is MGHRA and CDR2 is YSYEKL. The CDR3 region has the DNA TGCGCCAGCAGCCAAGGCGGGGGCTACGAGCAGTACTTC. It specifies CASSQGGGYEQYF.

The chain links TRBV5-4 to TRBJ2-7; 12 bases match TRBD2. The germline CDR1 and CDR2 sequences are SGHNT and YYREEE (reference sequence). The CDR3 sequence is 17 residues long. V was pared by 2 bases and J by 1 base, with 7 bases of the junction left unmatched. CDR3 sequence (DNA): TGTGCCAGCAGCTTTAAGCACGGACTAGCGGGATCCTACGAGCAGTACTTC. Translation gives CASSFKHGLAGSYEQYF.

The gene calls are TRBV3-1 (or the pseudogene TRBV3-2) and TRBJ1-2; possible D gene TRBD1, 5 bases. Per the germline V gene, CDR1 is LGHDT and CDR2 is YNNKEL (reference sequence). Trimming pared 1 base from V and 8 bases from J, leaving 17 bases between. The CDR3 loop spans 15 amino acids. The CDR3, as DNA: TGTGCCAGCAGCCAAGCATTTGTGGGGACCGCCGGCTACACCTTC. Protein: CASSQAFVGTAGYTF.

The CDR3 DNA reads TGTGCCAGCGGGCCAGGACAGGGAATGGATCAGCCCCAGCATTTT. This codes for CASGPGQGMDQPQHF. The V and J genes are TRBV6-5 and TRBJ1-5, with TRBD1 matching over 8 bases. V was clipped by 8 bases and J by 5 bases; unmatched bases: 11. Per the germline V gene, CDR1 is MNHEY and CDR2 is SVGAGI. This CDR3 contains 15 residues.

The chain joins TRBV5-4 to TRBJ2-3; 10 bases match TRBD2. Trimming removed 4 bases from V and 1 base from J; junction bases left unmatched: 12. The CDR3 length is 18 residues. Germline V gene lookup returns CDR1 SGHNT and CDR2 YYREEE (reference sequence). The CDR3 region has the DNA TGTGCCAGCAGCCAGCAGCGGGGGGGAACGGAGCGCACAGATACGCAGTATTTT. Residues: CASSQQRGGTERTDTQYF.

The chain couples TRBV7-9 to TRBJ1-2; 7 bases fit TRBD1. The V segment lost 0 bases and the J segment 7 bases; nucleotides outside the gene matches: 2. There are 13 residues in the CDR3. Germline V gene data show CDR1 as SEHNR and CDR2 as FQNEAQ (reference sequence). The CDR3 spells CASSLAGQSGYTF. The CDR3 DNA sequence: TGTGCCAGCAGCTTAGCGGGACAGAGTGGCTACACCTTC.

This clone occurred a few times. CDR3 amino acids: CASKPGTGGYEQYF. In DNA form, the CDR3 reads TGTGCCAGCAAACCCGGGACAGGGGGCTACGAGCAGTACTTC. The chain recombines TRBV2 with TRBJ2-7; 11 nucleotides match TRBD1. Germline V gene lookup returns CDR1 SNHLY and CDR2 FYNNEI. The V segment lost 7 bases and the J segment 3 bases; nucleotides outside the gene matches: 5. The CDR3 has 14 amino acids.

This chain uses TRBV11-2 with TRBJ2-1; D is possibly TRBD2 (5 bases). The CDR3 is 15 amino acids. Deletions cut 1 base from V and 5 bases from J, with 12 bases between. Per germline, CDR1 SGHAT and CDR2 FQNNGV. DNA for the CDR3: TGTGCCAGCAGCTTAGTTGGACTCAGAAACAATGAGCAGTTCTTC. This encodes CASSLVGLRNNEQFF.

The chain uses TRBV10-3 and TRBJ1-1; D ambiguous. Germline V CDR1 and CDR2: ENHRY, SYGVKD. With 1 base removed from V and 5 bases from J, the gap between germline ends came to 14 bases. CDR3 length: 15 residues. In DNA, the CDR3 is TGTGCCATCAGTGAGTTGGGAGGGCGCGGAACTGAAGCTTTCTTT. It yields the protein CAISELGGRGTEAFF.

The chain joins TRBV11-2 to TRBJ2-3, with 8 bases that match TRBD2. Per germline, CDR1 SGHAT and CDR2 FQNNGV. There are 16 residues in the CDR3. Germline trimming cut 5 bases from V and 2 bases from J; bases unmatched to any gene: 9. CDR3 nucleotides: TGTGCCAGCAGCCGAATTACTAGCGGACCCACAGATACGCAGTATTTT. It is translated as CASSRITSGPTDTQYF.

Details on this clone: A junction boundary mismatches the germline segment, possibly from a read error. The rearrangement links TRBV24-1 to TRBJ2-7; either TRBD1 or TRBD2 may fit D (5 bases each). The CDR3 length is 13 residues. Germline V CDR1 and CDR2: KGHDR, SFDVKD. The CDR3 DNA is TGTGCCACCAGTGATCGGTTGGGGCTCGGGAAGAACTTC. It translates to CATSDRLGLGKNF.

The chain links TRBV27 to TRBJ1-2; D perhaps matches TRBD1 (5 bases). CDR3 length: 14 residues. The V end lost 5 bases, the J end lost 3 bases, and 13 bases lay between the germline ends. Germline loops: CDR1 MNHEY, CDR2 SMNVEV (reference sequence). The CDR3: CASSPGTEHYGYTF. CDR3 sequence (DNA): TGTGCCAGCAGTCCGGGGACGGAACACTATGGCTACACCTTC.

V usage is TRBV5-1 and J usage is TRBJ1-1, with D perhaps TRBD1 (5 bases). Germline assignment: CDR1 SGHRS and CDR2 YFSETQ. The CDR3 runs to 14 residues. The ends were cut back, 3 bases at V and 5 bases at J, with 14 bases in the middle. The CDR3 sequence is CASSSIPGETEAFF. In DNA form, the CDR3 reads TGCGCCAGCAGCTCCATACCGGGGGAGACTGAAGCTTTCTTT.